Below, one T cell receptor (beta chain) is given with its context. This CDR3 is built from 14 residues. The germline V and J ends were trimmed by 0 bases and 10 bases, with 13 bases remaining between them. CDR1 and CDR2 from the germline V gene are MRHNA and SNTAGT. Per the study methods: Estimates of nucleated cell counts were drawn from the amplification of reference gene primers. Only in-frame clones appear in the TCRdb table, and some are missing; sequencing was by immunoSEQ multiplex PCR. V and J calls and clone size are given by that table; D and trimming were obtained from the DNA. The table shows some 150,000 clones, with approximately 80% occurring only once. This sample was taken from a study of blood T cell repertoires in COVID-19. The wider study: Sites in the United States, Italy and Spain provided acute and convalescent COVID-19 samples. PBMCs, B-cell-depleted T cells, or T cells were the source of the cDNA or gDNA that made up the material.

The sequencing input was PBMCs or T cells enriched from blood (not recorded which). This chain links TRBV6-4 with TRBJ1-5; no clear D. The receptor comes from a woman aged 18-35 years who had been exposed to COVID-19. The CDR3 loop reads CASSDSPGFGPQHF. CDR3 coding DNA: TGTGCCAGCAGTGACTCGCCAGGATTTGGACCCCAGCATTTT.